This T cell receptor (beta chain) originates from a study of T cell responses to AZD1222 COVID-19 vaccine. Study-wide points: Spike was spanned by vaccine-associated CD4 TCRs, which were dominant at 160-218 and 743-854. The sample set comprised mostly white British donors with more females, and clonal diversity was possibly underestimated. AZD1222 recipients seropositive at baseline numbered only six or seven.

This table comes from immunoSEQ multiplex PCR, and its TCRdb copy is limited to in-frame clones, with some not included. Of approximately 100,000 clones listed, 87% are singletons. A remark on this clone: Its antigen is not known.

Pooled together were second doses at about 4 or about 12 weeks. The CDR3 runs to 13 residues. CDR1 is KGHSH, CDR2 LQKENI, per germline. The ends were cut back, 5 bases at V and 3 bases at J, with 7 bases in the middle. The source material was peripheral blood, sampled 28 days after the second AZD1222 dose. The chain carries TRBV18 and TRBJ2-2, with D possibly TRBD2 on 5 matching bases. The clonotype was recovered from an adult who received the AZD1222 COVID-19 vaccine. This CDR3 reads CASSSRDTGELFF. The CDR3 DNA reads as TGTGCCAGCTCATCGAGGGACACCGGGGAGCTGTTTTTT.